This T cell receptor beta chain is drawn from a study of regulatory T cells in long-lasting Graves disease (dated by TCRdb to the early 2020s). As for the study more broadly: To count as having persistent Graves' disease, a patient had to have received antithyroid drug treatment for over 5 years with TSH receptor autoantibodies remaining persistently positive. The study was conducted in China and was registered as a clinical trial. Patients with persistent Graves' disease were compared with patients with newly diagnosed Graves' disease using TCR sequencing and RNA sequencing of peripheral blood. A total of about 35 samples underwent TCR sequencing: about 13 from persistent and some 20 from newly diagnosed Graves' disease patients. In the clinical cohort, patients with persistent Graves' disease had used antithyroid drugs for an average of around 9.3 years. Beyond this particular receptor, the publication reports: Compared with newly diagnosed patients, patients with persistent Graves' disease had lower TCR Shannon entropy and fewer highly expanded clones, which suggests clonal expansion. TRBV28, TRBJ1-2 and TRBJ2-5 were preferentially used in persistent disease, while TRBV20-1 and TRBJ2-1 were favored in newly diagnosed disease. The authors noted that the small sample size was a limitation that may lower accuracy. The study examined only peripheral blood because the primary lesion, thyroid tissue, could not be accessed. Sequencing and analysis were limited to the TCR beta chain. A larger number of public clonotypes was shared among persistent patients (2,741) than among newly diagnosed patients (roughly 970).

According to the study, the label for this sample's time point signals: persistent/refractory GD, antithyroid drugs over 5 years with positive TRAb. For both TCR sequencing and RNA sequencing, RNA was extracted from PBMCs in TRIzol. The diagnosis of Graves' disease was made according to American Thyroid Association guidelines. Patients for the study were recruited at an endocrinology department in Xi'an, China. From each patient, around 9 milliliters of peripheral blood was collected into an EDTA anticoagulant tube. PBMCs were isolated by Ficoll Paque Plus density gradient separation without further T cell sorting. An Agilent 2100 Bioanalyzer and agarose gel were used to assess RNA quality, and a NanoDrop 2000 was used to measure RNA concentration. The library was built by means of multiplex PCR. Sequenced using an Illumina HiSeq 4000. iRepertoire HTBI primers and Arm-PCR amplification of CDR3 regions were used to construct TCR beta libraries. Before sequencing, the PCR products underwent gel purification. The authors' pipeline ran thus. A total of some 65 TRBV and 14 TRBJ segments were identified across samples and were used for gene usage analysis of CDR3 amino acid clonotypes. Filtered high-quality paired reads were merged into contigs using COPE and FqMerger. Contigs were aligned with BLAST to IMGT TRBV, TRBD and TRBJ reference genes, and CDR3 was defined per IMGT. Clonotypes above 0.1% frequency were classified as highly expanded clones. Shannon entropy was used to measure repertoire diversity, and the Gini coefficient was used to measure V-J evenness. Clonotypes shared by more than one individual were considered public. The public sequencing data were trimmed at Q25 with fastp and processed into clonotypes with MiXCR by TCRdb, which kept only in-frame beta chains. CDR3 protein duplicates are merged, each entry listing the most common genes and DNA. These V and J calls originate from TCRdb's pipeline instead of the authors' own analysis. Counted in this sample were approximately 400,000 distinct CDR3 sequences; less than 25% of them appeared once. The ten largest clones represent under 25% of the sample.

About this clonotype: The antigen it binds to is not known. No much larger clone exists at a distance of one base, and base qualities are not known.

From its cysteine to its phenylalanine, the CDR3 spans 13 amino acids. Only the CDR3 part of the read is kept: 39 bases, read in frame from the first base. The V end loses 0 bases and the J end loses 4 bases, and a stretch of 6 bases separates them. The germline V gene provides CDR1 MGHRA and CDR2 YSYEKL. The clonotype was recovered from a female donor with Graves disease. The sequence is built from TRBV4-1 and TRBJ1-1; the D gene identity is not certain. Sequenced material: peripheral blood mononuclear cells (PBMCs), taken when the disease was refractory, from a patient treated with antithyroid drugs. The CDR3 protein is CASSQDLGTEAFF. The nucleotide sequence is given as TGCGCCAGCAGCCAAGATTTAGGCACTGAAGCTTTCTTT.